Here is one TCR beta chain with its context. As yet, its antigen is unknown. Time point reported: peripheral blood 6 weeks after treatment start. Germline CDR1 SGHAT, CDR2 FQNNGV. The CDR3 is 16 residues long. V shed 2 bases and J 9 bases; nucleotides not matched to a gene: 9. Here immunoSEQ multiplex PCR was the method, and the copy in TCRdb shows in-frame clones only, minus some. The sample contains approximately 110,000 clones, around 93% of which appear only once. The source of the sample is a study of PD-L1 blockade in urothelial cancer. As for the study in general: Median T cell yield per blood sample was 110,000 to 150,000 cells.

Study-wide findings and caveats: In blood at 3 weeks, tumor-associated clones expanded more among patients with durable benefit.

This TCR was sampled from a man aged 60 to 75 with urothelial cancer. The chain employs TRBV11-2 and TRBJ1-6; 8 bases align to TRBD1. The sequenced sample was PBMCs, obtained around atezolizumab (anti-PD-L1) treatment. The CDR3 DNA sequence: TGTGCCAGCAGCTTAAGACAGGGGAGAAGTTCTTCACCCCTCCACTTT. It yields the protein CASSLRQGRSSSPLHF.